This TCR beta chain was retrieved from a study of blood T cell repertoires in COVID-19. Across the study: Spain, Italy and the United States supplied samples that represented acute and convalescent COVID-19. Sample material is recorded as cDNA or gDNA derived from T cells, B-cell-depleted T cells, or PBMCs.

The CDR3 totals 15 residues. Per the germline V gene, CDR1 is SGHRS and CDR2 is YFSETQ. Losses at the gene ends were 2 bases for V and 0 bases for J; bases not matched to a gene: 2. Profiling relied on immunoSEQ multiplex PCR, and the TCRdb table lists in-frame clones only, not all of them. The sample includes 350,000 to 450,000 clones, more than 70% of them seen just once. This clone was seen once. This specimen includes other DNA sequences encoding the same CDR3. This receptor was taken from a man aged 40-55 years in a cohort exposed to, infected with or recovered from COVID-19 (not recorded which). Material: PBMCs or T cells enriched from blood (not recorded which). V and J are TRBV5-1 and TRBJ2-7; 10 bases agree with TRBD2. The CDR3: CASSLLAGSSYEQYF. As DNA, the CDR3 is TGCGCCAGCAGCTTACTAGCGGGAAGCTCCTACGAGCAGTACTTC.